Below, 17 T cell receptor beta chains from the same sample are listed, as sequenced in a study of spatial heterogeneity in lung cancer. The time point denotes: sample taken at primary tumor resection. Each CDR3 protein gets one entry after TCRdb re-called the 5' RACE reads with MiXCR. This table holds 50,000 to 75,000 distinct CDR3 sequences, roughly 6.4% found once. The material was PBMCs, obtained at surgery. Every receptor here comes from a female donor with early-stage non-small cell lung cancer.

This clonotype was seen only a few times. V and J are TRBV6-1 and TRBJ2-5; D perhaps matches TRBD2 (7 bases). The CDR3 totals 13 residues. Germline loops: CDR1 MNHNS, CDR2 SASEGT. V was cut by 6 bases and J by 5 bases, with 13 bases left in between. In nucleotides, the CDR3 is TGTGCCAGCAGCCTCGAGGGGGGGGAGACCCAGTACTTC. It encodes CASSLEGGETQYF.

DNA for the CDR3: TGTGCCAGCAGCCAAGATCAGCGTGCCCGGAGAGGCCGGGGGAATGAGCAGTTCTTC. It translates to CASSQDQRARRGRGNEQFF. The chain employs TRBV14 and TRBJ2-1, with a weak D call TRBD2 (6 bases). V lost 0 bases to trimming and J lost 7 bases, with 25 bases between them. This CDR3 has 19 residues. Germline CDR1 and CDR2: SGHDN and FVKESK.

This clonotype was recorded a few times. The V call is TRBV6-1, the J call TRBJ2-7, with 8 nucleotides matching TRBD1. Germline V gene sequence: CDR1 MNHNS, CDR2 SASEGT. The CDR3 is 14 amino acids. V shed 5 bases and J 3 bases; nucleotides not matched to a gene: 6. CDR3 in DNA: TGTGCCAGCAGTTTCCGGGACAGGATCTACGAGCAGTACTTC. This codes for CASSFRDRIYEQYF.

In its sample, this clonotype was seen many times. The chain combines TRBV6-2 or TRBV6-3 with TRBJ1-1; 12 positions match TRBD1. Germline lookup yields CDR1 MNHEY and CDR2 SVGEGT. CDR3 size: 15 residues. The V segment lost 6 bases and the J segment 3 bases; nucleotides outside the gene matches: 5. The CDR3 DNA follows: TGTGCCAGCAGAGGGACAGGGGGCTCTTACACTGAAGCTTTCTTT. This translates into CASRGTGGSYTEAFF.

This clonotype was picked up many times. The chain recombines TRBV18 with TRBJ2-2; D unresolved. The ends were cut back, 3 bases at V and 1 base at J, with 12 bases in the middle. This CDR3 is 16 amino acids long. Looked up from germline, CDR1 is KGHSH and CDR2 is LQKENI. Written as DNA, the CDR3 is TGTGCCAGCTCACCCTCCGGTGGGCAGAACACCGGGGAGCTGTTTTTT. Its translation is CASSPSGGQNTGELFF.

In its sample, this clonotype was seen many times. The gene calls are TRBV28 and TRBJ2-3; 7 positions agree with TRBD2. Germline CDR1 is MDHEN and CDR2 is SYDVKM. The CDR3 has 14 residues. Germline trimming cut 6 bases from V and 0 bases from J; bases unmatched to any gene: 3. This chain's CDR3 is CASRRGVSTDTQYF. As DNA, the CDR3 is TGTGCCAGCAGACGGGGGGTTAGCACAGATACGCAGTATTTT.

This clonotype was counted many times. In DNA, the CDR3 is TGTGCCAGCAGCACCAACTATGGCTACACCTTC. Amino acids: CASSTNYGYTF. V is TRBV12-3 or TRBV12-4 and J is TRBJ1-2; D gene uncertain. V was clipped by 6 bases and J by 2 bases, with 4 bases between them. CDR3 size: 11 residues.

The chain combines TRBV10-3 with TRBJ1-3; D is unclear. CDR1 ENHRY and CDR2 SYGVKD come from the germline V gene. V shed 9 bases and J shed 0 bases, with 15 bases lying between them. This CDR3 has 15 residues. CDR3 DNA: TGTGCCATAAGAAGGGCAGAGAGCTCTGGAAACACCATATATTTT. This gives the protein CAIRRAESSGNTIYF.

A few counts support this clonotype. The chain is built from TRBV4-1 and TRBJ2-1; 12 bases align to TRBD2. After removal of 0 bases from V and 7 bases from J, the junction contained 4 bases not matched to a gene. Germline CDR1 reads MGHRA; CDR2 reads YSYEKL. The CDR3 loop spans 16 amino acids. The CDR3 nucleotides read TGCGCCAGCAGCCAAGAGACTAGCGGGGGCCCAAATGAGCAGTTCTTC. It encodes CASSQETSGGPNEQFF.

The CDR3 is CASSQDTSGLVNIQYF. The CDR3 bases are TGTGCCAGCAGCCAAGACACCTCGGGACTAGTTAACATTCAGTACTTC. V is TRBV14 and J is TRBJ2-4, with 8 bases aligning to TRBD2. This CDR3 is built from 16 residues. The J segment lost 7 bases and the V segment lost 0 bases, leaving 8 bases of the junction unmatched. Germline V gives CDR1 SGHDN, CDR2 FVKESK. The entire variable domain, with the rest obtained from reference TRBV14 and TRBJ2-4, is as follows: EAGVTQFPSHSVIEKGQTVTLRCDPISGHDNLYWYRRVMGKEIKFLLHFVKESKQDESGMPNNRFLAERTGGTYSTLKVQPAELEDSGVYFCASSQDTSGLVNIQYFGAGTRLSVL.

Ten or more counts support this clonotype. This chain joins TRBV7-2 and TRBJ2-5; 8 bases align to TRBD1. The ends lost 5 bases at V and 4 bases at J; junction bases unmatched: 9. CDR3 size: 15 residues. Germline V gene data show CDR1 as SGHTA and CDR2 as FQGNSA. Here the CDR3 DNA reads TGTGCCAGCAGCCGCAGGACAGGGATACCAGAGACCCAGTACTTC. Encoded protein: CASSRRTGIPETQYF.

This clonotype was counted between two and nine times. The chain has TRBV19 and TRBJ2-2, with 8 positions matching TRBD1. Trimming removed 6 bases from V and 5 bases from J; junction bases left unmatched: 5. CDR3 length: 14 amino acids. Germline-derived CDR1 and CDR2 are LNHDA and SQIVND (reference sequence). CDR3 nucleotide sequence: TGTGCCAGTAGGCCGGGACAGGAGACCGGGGAGCTGTTTTTT. Its translation is CASRPGQETGELFF.

This clonotype was recorded many times. The gene calls are TRBV7-3 and TRBJ1-6; 7 nucleotides align to TRBD1. The CDR3 length is 14 residues. V shed 5 bases, J shed 6 bases, and the junction held 4 bases outside the gene matches. Germline CDR1 reads SGHTA; CDR2 reads FQGTGA. The CDR3 DNA reads TGTGCCAGCAGCGGAGGGACAGTTAATTCACCCCTCCACTTT. Its translation is CASSGGTVNSPLHF.

On this clonotype itself: A much larger clone differs from this one at a single base, so this may be a read error. The J gene is TRBJ2-2, the V gene TRBV7-2; D is ambiguous. The V end was cut by 1 base, the J end by 5 bases, with 8 bases between. Germline CDR1 is SGHTA and CDR2 is FQGNSA. The CDR3 loop spans 14 amino acids. The CDR3 DNA sequence: TGTGCCAGCAGCTTAGAACATGGAACCGGGGAGCTGTTTTTT. This sequence encodes CASSLEHGTGELFF.

The sample holds many counts of this clonotype. The V and J genes are TRBV12-3 or TRBV12-4 and TRBJ1-4; no clear D. V lost 1 base and J lost 10, with 13 bases in between. CDR3 size: 14 residues. CDR3 residues: CASSLGTAGGKLFF. CDR3 DNA: TGTGCCAGCAGTTTAGGAACCGCGGGTGGAAAACTGTTTTTT.

This clonotype was counted many times. The chain couples TRBV20-1 to TRBJ1-5; a weak D match, TRBD1 (6 bases). CDR1 and CDR2 (germline): DFQATT, SNEGSKA (reference sequence). The CDR3 contains 14 residues. Trimming stripped 4 bases from V and 4 bases from J, with 14 bases between. Written as DNA, the CDR3 is TGCAGTGCTACAGGGGCCGGTAGAAATCAGCCCCAGCATTTT. Its translation is CSATGAGRNQPQHF.

The chain combines TRBV14 with TRBJ2-3; possible D gene TRBD1, 6 bases. V was shortened by 8 bases and J by 4 bases, with 13 bases between the two germline ends. The germline gives CDR1 SGHDN, CDR2 FVKESK. The CDR3 extends over 13 amino acids. CDR3 in amino acids: CASSGWGPDTQYF. CDR3 bases: TGTGCCAGCTCCGGCTGGGGGCCAGATACGCAGTATTTT.